These 15 T cell receptor beta chains were all obtained from the same sample, sequenced in a study of T cell clones after liver transplantation. Sequencing was performed with immunoSEQ multiplex PCR; in TCRdb, only in-frame clones are kept and a portion is missing. Found here are 68,000 or so clones, approximately 92% of them singletons; the top ten hold 0.95% to 1%. Here the sequenced sample was CD4+ T cells from blood, taken around 25 months after liver transplant. The receptors were sampled from a human patient who received a liver transplant. Some T cells may be supplied by the graft donor.

This clone showed up just once. The rearrangement uses TRBV5-4 and TRBJ2-4; 7 bases match TRBD1. Germline loops: CDR1 SGHNT, CDR2 YYREEE (reference sequence). This CDR3 is 16 amino acids long. Losses at the gene ends were 4 bases for V and 0 bases for J; bases not matched to a gene: 7. The DNA for the CDR3 is TGTGCCAGCAGCGAACAGGGGCCTTTAGCCAAAAACATTCAGTACTTC. Its protein product is CASSEQGPLAKNIQYF.

V is TRBV2 and J is TRBJ2-1, with TRBD2 matching over 7 bases. This CDR3 has 15 amino acids. Looked up from germline, CDR1 is SNHLY and CDR2 is FYNNEI. After removal of 1 base from V and 2 bases from J, the junction contained 2 bases not matched to a gene. The CDR3 is CASSEDGGTYNEQFF. CDR3 sequence (DNA): TGTGCCAGCAGTGAAGACGGGGGGACCTACAATGAGCAGTTCTTC.

The genes are TRBV4-1 and TRBJ1-4, with 9 bases lining up with TRBD1. Unmatched junction bases numbered 6, after V lost 4 bases and J lost 0 bases. Germline V gives CDR1 MGHRA, CDR2 YSYEKL. The CDR3 sequence is 17 residues long. The CDR3 region has the DNA TGCGCCAGCAGCCCCGGACAGGGGATGGCAACTAATGAAAAACTGTTTTTT. It yields the protein CASSPGQGMATNEKLFF.

V usage is TRBV2 and J usage is TRBJ2-5; 10 bases match TRBD2. CDR3 length equals 17 residues. Per the germline V gene, CDR1 is SNHLY and CDR2 is FYNNEI. V trimming: 5 bases; J trimming: 4 bases; junction bases outside the gene matches: 13. DNA for the CDR3: TGTGCCAGCAGTCAAGGGGCCCTAGCGGGAGTCGTAGAGACCCAGTACTTC. Translation: CASSQGALAGVVETQYF.

With regard to this clone: At one of its ends the junction is not consistent with the germline gene, which may arise from a read error. The rearrangement links TRBV15 to TRBJ1-2; 7 positions agree with TRBD1. Germline V lookup: CDR1 LNHNV, CDR2 YYDKDF (reference sequence). The CDR3 is 13 amino acids. CDR3 protein: CATSRDWQGDYAF. The CDR3 DNA is TGTGCCACCAGCAGAGACTGGCAGGGGGATTATGCCTTC.

The chain combines TRBV29-1 with TRBJ1-2, with 7 bases fitting TRBD1. The germline gives CDR1 SQVTM, CDR2 ANQGSEA. The ends lost 6 bases at V and 6 bases at J; junction bases unmatched: 7. The CDR3 extends over 12 amino acids. CDR3 DNA: TGCAGCGTCAGCGACAGGGACCATGGCTACACCTTC. Its translation: CSVSDRDHGYTF.

This chain connects TRBV18 to TRBJ2-3; D uncertain. The CDR3 covers 16 residues. With 3 bases removed from V and 2 bases from J, the gap between germline ends came to 15 bases. The germline CDR1 and CDR2 sequences are KGHSH and LQKENI. The CDR3 protein is CASSPRSIGHTDTQYF. The CDR3 region has the DNA TGTGCCAGCTCACCTAGATCAATAGGGCACACAGATACGCAGTATTTT.

The chain has TRBV11-3 and TRBJ2-5; weak D call: TRBD2 (5 bases). The CDR3 covers 13 residues. From germline, CDR1 is SGHNT and CDR2 YENEEA. The V end lost 0 bases, the J end lost 5 bases, and 7 bases lay between the germline ends. The CDR3 protein is CASSLDRGETQYF. The CDR3 region has the DNA TGTGCCAGCAGCTTAGACAGAGGGGAGACCCAGTACTTC.

The chain employs TRBV5-4 and TRBJ2-7; 16 nucleotides align to TRBD2. This CDR3 contains 17 residues. The J segment lost 4 bases and the V segment lost 4 bases, leaving 8 bases of the junction unmatched. Germline lookup yields CDR1 SGHNT and CDR2 YYREEE (reference sequence). CDR3 in amino acids: CASSPWKGLAGGYEQYF. The CDR3 DNA is TGTGCCAGCAGCCCGTGGAAGGGACTAGCGGGAGGGTACGAGCAGTACTTC.

Here the CDR3 DNA reads TGTGCCAGCAGCTCACAAGGGGCGGGAGCCTGGGAGACCCAGTACTTC. Translated: CASSSQGAGAWETQYF. V and J are TRBV5-4 and TRBJ2-5; 7 bases align to TRBD2. The germline V gene has CDR1 SGHNT and CDR2 YYREEE (reference sequence). The junction had 13 bases not matched to a gene; V was cut back by 3 bases and J by 5 bases. This CDR3 contains 16 residues. Drawing the rest from reference TRBV5-4 and TRBJ2-5, the complete variable domain is ETGVTQSPTHLIKTRGQQVTLRCSSQSGHNTVSWYQQALGQGPQFIFQYYREEENGRGNFPPRFSGLQFPNYSSELNVNALELDDSALYLCASSSQGAGAWETQYFGPGTRLLVL.

V gene TRBV30 combines with J gene TRBJ2-7, with D perhaps TRBD2 (6 bases). The germline CDR1 and CDR2 sequences are GTSNPN and SVGIG (reference sequence). The V and J ends lost 2 bases and 6 bases respectively, with 8 bases between them. This CDR3 spans 11 amino acids. Here the CDR3 reads CAWSRGTEQYF. The CDR3 DNA is TGTGCCTGGAGTCGGGGGACCGAGCAGTACTTC.

This chain connects TRBV4-2 to TRBJ1-2; D not certain. Trimming left V 0 bases short and J 7 bases short, with 12 bases between. The CDR3 covers 14 residues. The germline CDR1 and CDR2 sequences are LGHNA and YNFKEQ. The CDR3 sequence is CASSQDGGAGGYTF. The CDR3 nucleotides are TGTGCCAGCAGCCAAGATGGAGGCGCTGGTGGCTACACCTTC.

The chain employs TRBV5-1 and TRBJ2-7; possible D gene TRBD2, 5 bases. Germline CDR1 reads SGHRS; CDR2 reads YFSETQ. The CDR3 covers 14 residues. Deletions cut 2 bases from V and 3 bases from J, with 12 bases between. In DNA form, the CDR3 reads TGCGCCAGCAGCTTCACCGTAGAGGGCTACGAGCAGTACTTC. The encoded protein is CASSFTVEGYEQYF.

The chain uses TRBV11-2 and TRBJ2-5, with D maybe TRBD2 (6 bases). This CDR3 region has 14 residues. Germline V gene sequence: CDR1 SGHAT, CDR2 FQNNGV. Trimming left V 3 bases short and J 1 base short, with 9 bases between. The CDR3 sequence: CASSLTTSQETQYF. DNA for the CDR3: TGTGCCAGCAGCTTGACGACTAGCCAAGAGACCCAGTACTTC.

The CDR3 nucleotides are TGTGCCAGCTGTATAGCGGGTTCATCAGGTGAGCAGTTCTTC. Its protein is CASCIAGSSGEQFF. The chain has TRBV28 and TRBJ2-1, with 7 bases matching TRBD2. Germline CDR1 is MDHEN and CDR2 is SYDVKM. The trim removed 8 bases at V and 9 bases at J, leaving 13 bases unmatched. CDR3 length: 14 amino acids.